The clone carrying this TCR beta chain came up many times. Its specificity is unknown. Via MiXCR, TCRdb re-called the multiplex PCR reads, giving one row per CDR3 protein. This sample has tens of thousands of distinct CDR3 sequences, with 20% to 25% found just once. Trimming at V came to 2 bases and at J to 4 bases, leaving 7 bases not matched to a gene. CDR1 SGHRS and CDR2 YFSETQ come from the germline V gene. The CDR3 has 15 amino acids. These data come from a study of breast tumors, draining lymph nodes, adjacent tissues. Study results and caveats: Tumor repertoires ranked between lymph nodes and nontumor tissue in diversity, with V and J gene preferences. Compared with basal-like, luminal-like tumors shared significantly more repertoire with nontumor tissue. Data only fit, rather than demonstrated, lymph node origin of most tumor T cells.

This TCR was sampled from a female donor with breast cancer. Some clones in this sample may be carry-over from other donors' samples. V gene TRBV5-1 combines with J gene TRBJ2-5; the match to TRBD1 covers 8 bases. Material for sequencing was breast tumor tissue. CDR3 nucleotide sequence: TGCGCCAGCAGCTTCTCCTGGACAGGGCGAGAGACCCAGTACTTC. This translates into CASSFSWTGRETQYF.